The source of this T cell receptor beta chain is a study of T cells in Graves' hyperthyroidism and ophthalmopathy. Study-wide results and caveats: Separating ophthalmopathy from stable hyperthyroidism was achieved by a 13 V-J model.

This CDR3 region has 16 residues. Germline V gene lookup returns CDR1 SGDLS and CDR2 YYNGEE. Trimming at V came to 3 bases and at J to 4 bases, leaving 6 bases not matched to a gene. Only one count was recorded for this clonotype. No antigen is known for it. There were TCR beta CDR3 regions amplified from RNA transcripts. The HTBI primer set was used in a first-round RT-PCR of the TCR CDR3. TCRdb reprocessed the multiplex PCR reads via MiXCR and lists one record per CDR3 protein. The top ten hold roughly 8.2% of the sample, which has about 610,000 distinct CDR3 sequences, 40% to 55% seen once. Hyperthyroidism patients were newly diagnosed, had disease duration under 2 months, and were aged 18 to 65 years.

This chain connects TRBV9 to TRBJ2-5; 13 bases fit TRBD2. What was sequenced was peripheral blood or thyroid tissue (not recorded which). The receptor was derived from a young woman with Graves' hyperthyroidism. The CDR3 nucleotides are TGTGCCAGCAGCGCATCCCGACTAGCGGGAGGAGAGACCCAGTACTTC. It yields the protein CASSASRLAGGETQYF.